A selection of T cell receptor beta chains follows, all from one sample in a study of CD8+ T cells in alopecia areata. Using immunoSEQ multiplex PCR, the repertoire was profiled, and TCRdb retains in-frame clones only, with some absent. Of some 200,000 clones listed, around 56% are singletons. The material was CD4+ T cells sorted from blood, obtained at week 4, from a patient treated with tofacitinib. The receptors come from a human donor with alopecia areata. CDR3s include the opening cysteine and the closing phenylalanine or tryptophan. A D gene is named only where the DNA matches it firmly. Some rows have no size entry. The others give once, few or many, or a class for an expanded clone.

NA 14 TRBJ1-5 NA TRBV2 TGTGCCAGCAGTGGGACTATACCAGGACAGCCCCAGCATTTT CASSGTIPGQPQHF
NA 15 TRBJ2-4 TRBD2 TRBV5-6 TGTGCCAGCAGCTTCCGGGAGGGGGCCAAAAACATTCAGTACTTC CASSFREGAKNIQYF
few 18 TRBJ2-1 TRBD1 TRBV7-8 TGTGCCAGCAGCTTACGGGACAGGGGAGGGTACTCCTACAATGAGCAGTTCTTC CASSLRDRGGYSYNEQFF
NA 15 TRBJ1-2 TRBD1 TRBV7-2 TGTGCCAGCAGCCCGTCAGGGGGCCAGCGGGGCGGCTACACCTTC CASSPSGGQRGGYTF
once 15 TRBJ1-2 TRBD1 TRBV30 TGTGCCTGGAGTGTACGGTTTGAACAGGGGTATGGCTACACCTTC CAWSVRFEQGYGYTF
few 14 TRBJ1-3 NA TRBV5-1 TGCGCCAGCAGCCGGGATGGTGGTGGAAACACCATATATTTT CASSRDGGGNTIYF
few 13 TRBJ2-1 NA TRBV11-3 TGTGCCAGCAGCTCACATCGAGACGGTGAGCAGTTCTTC CASSSHRDGEQFF
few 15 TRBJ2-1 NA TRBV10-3 TGTGCCATCAGTTCGGCGGGGCAGCAACGACATGAGCAGTTCTTC CAISSAGQQRHEQFF
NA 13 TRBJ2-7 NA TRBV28 TGTGCCAGCAGTTTTTCGGGGGCTAGCGAGCAGTACTTC CASSFSGASEQYF
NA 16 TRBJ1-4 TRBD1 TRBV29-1 TGCAGCGTCGGACAACTGAACAGGGGGCGGGGTGAAAAACTGTTTTTT CSVGQLNRGRGEKLFF
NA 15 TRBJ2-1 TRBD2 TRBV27 TGTGCCAGCAGTACTAGCGGGGGGGCCAACAATGAGCAGTTCTTC CASSTSGGANNEQFF
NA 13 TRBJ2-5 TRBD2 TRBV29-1 TGCAGCGTTACACCGGGACTAAAAGAGACCCAGTACTTC CSVTPGLKETQYF
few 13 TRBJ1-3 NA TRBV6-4 TGTGCCAGCAGTGTGAGCTCTGGAAACACCATATATTTT CASSVSSGNTIYF
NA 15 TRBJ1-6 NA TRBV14 TGTGCCAGCAGCCAAGATTGGGGAGTCAAATCACCCCTCCACTTT CASSQDWGVKSPLHF
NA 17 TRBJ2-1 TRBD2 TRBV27 TGTGCCAGCAGTTTCAGACTAGCGGGGGGCTCCTACAATGAGCAGTTCTTC CASSFRLAGGSYNEQFF
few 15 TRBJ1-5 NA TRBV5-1 TGCGCCAGCAGCTTGGCTGGATACGACAATCAGCCCCAGCATTTT CASSLAGYDNQPQHF
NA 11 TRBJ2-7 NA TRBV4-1 TGCGCCAGCAGCCAAACTAACAAGCGGTACTTC CASSQTNKRYF
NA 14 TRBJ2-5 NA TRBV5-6 TGTGCCAGCAGCAGCCCGGCCCAGCCGGAGACCCAGTACTTC CASSSPAQPETQYF
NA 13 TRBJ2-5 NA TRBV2 TGTGCCAGCATTGTTGACTCGAAAGAGACCCAGTACTTC CASIVDSKETQYF
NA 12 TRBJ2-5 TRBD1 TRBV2 TGTGCCAGCAAAGGGGGCACAGAGACCCAGTACTTC CASKGGTETQYF
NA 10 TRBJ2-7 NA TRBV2 TGTGCCAGCAGTGAAGGGAGGCGGTACTTC CASSEGRRYF
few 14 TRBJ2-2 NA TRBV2 TGTGCCAGCACCGGACCTCTTCCCACCGGGGAGCTGTTTTTT CASTGPLPTGELFF
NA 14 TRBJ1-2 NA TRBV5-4 TGTGCCAGCAGCTTGGTCTCCGGATTCTATGGCTACACCTTC CASSLVSGFYGYTF
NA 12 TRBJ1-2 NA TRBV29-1 TGCAGCGTTGAAGTATTAGGGAATGGCTACACCTTC CSVEVLGNGYTF
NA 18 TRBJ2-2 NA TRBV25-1 TGTGCCAGCAGTGAATCCACAGGGGGGGCCGCTTTTACCGGGGAGCTGTTTTTT CASSESTGGAAFTGELFF
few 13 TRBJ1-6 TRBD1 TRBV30 TGTGCCTGGAGAACAGGGGTAAAATCACCCCTCCACTTT CAWRTGVKSPLHF
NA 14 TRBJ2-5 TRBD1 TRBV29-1 TGCAGCGTTGCTGGGACAGGGGACCAGGAGACCCAGTACTTC CSVAGTGDQETQYF
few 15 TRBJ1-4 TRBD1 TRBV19 TGTGCCAGTAGTAACCTACAGGGGATAAGTGAAAAACTGTTTTTT CASSNLQGISEKLFF
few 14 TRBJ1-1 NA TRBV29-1 TGCAGCGTTGCCACGGTGCTAGGGGTCACTGAAGCTTTCTTT CSVATVLGVTEAFF
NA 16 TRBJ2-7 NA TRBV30 TGTGCCTGGAGAGTGGGAGGCGGCCTACCTACTTACGAGCAGTACTTC CAWRVGGGLPTYEQYF
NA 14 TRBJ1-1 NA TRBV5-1 TGCGCCAGCAGAAACACCAGGGTGGACACTGAAGCTTTCTTT CASRNTRVDTEAFF
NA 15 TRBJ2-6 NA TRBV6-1 TGTGCCAGCAAGAGGACCCTCTCTGGGGCCAACGTCCTGACTTTC CASKRTLSGANVLTF
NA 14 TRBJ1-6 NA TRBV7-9 TGTGCCAGCAGCGCAACTGGGGATCGATCACCCCTCCACTTT CASSATGDRSPLHF
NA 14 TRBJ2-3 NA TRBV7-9 TGTGCCAGCAGCCCCCAAGGGGCTACAGATACGCAGTATTTT CASSPQGATDTQYF
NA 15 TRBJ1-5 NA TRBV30 TGTGCCTGGAGCTACAGGGTTCTTAGCAATCAGCCCCAGCATTTT CAWSYRVLSNQPQHF
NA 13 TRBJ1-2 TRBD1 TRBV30 TGTGCCTGGACTGACAGGGTTTTCTATGGCTACACCTTC CAWTDRVFYGYTF
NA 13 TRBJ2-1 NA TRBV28 TGTGCCAGCAGTTTGAGCTCCTACAATGAGCAGTTCTTC CASSLSSYNEQFF
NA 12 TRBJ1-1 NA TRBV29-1 TGCAGCGGGATTCGGTCGAACACTGAAGCTTTCTTT CSGIRSNTEAFF
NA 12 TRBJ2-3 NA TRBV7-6 TGTGCCAGCAGCTTAAGGGTAGATACGCAGTATTTT CASSLRVDTQYF
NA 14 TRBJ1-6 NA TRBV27 TGTGCCAGCAGTTTATCGGGGGGTAATTCACCCCTCCACTTT CASSLSGGNSPLHF
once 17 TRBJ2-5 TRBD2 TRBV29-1 TGCAGCGTTGAGGGGTCCCGTGGCGGGGGGGCCTGGAAGACCCAGTACTTC CSVEGSRGGGAWKTQYF
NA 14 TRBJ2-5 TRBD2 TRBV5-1 TGCGCCAGCAGCTTGGGCGGGGGCCAAGAGACCCAGTACTTC CASSLGGGQETQYF
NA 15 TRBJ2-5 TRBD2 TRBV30 TGTGCCTGGAGTGTACGGGGGGGAAGGCGAGAGACCCAGTACTTC CAWSVRGGRRETQYF
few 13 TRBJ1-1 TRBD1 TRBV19 TGTGGGTGTCGGGACAGGGGGGACACTGAAGCTTTCTTT CGCRDRGDTEAFF